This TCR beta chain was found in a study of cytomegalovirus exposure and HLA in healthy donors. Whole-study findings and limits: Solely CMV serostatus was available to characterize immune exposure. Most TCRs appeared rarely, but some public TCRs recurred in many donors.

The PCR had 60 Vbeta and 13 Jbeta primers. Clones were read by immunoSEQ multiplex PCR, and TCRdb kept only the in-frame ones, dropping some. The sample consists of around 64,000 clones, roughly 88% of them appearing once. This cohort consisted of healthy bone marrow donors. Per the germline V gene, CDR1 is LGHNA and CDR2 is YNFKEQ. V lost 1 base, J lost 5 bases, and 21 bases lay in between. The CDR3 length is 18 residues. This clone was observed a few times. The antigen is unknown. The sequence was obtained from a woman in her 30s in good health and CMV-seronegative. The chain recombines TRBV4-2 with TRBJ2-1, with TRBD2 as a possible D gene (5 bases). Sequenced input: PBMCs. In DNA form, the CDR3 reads TGTGCCAGCAGCCAAGGTACGCGACGGGGAGCGTTCGACAATGAGCAGTTCTTC. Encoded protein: CASSQGTRRGAFDNEQFF.